The 25 T cell receptor beta chains below all came from one sample that was sequenced in a study of blood T cell repertoires in COVID-19. Profiled with immunoSEQ multiplex PCR; TCRdb holds only in-frame clones, not every one. The sample lists approximately 150,000 clones, approximately 83% seen once, with about 5.2% in the top ten. Sequencing was carried out using PBMCs or T cells enriched from blood (not recorded which). The receptor source for this set is a man between 65 and 80 years old who had been exposed to COVID-19.

The genes are TRBV2 and TRBJ1-4; D is unclear. This CDR3 contains 14 residues. In germline, CDR1 is SNHLY, CDR2 FYNNEI. Trimming pared 4 bases from V and 10 bases from J, leaving 16 bases between. The CDR3 nucleotides read TGTGCCAGCAGTGCGGGAGCCCCACCGGTAAAACTGTTTTTT. It yields the protein CASSAGAPPVKLFF.

In this sample, this clone turned up once. The chain combines TRBV6-5 with TRBJ2-5; the match to TRBD2 covers 9 bases. Unmatched junction bases numbered 5, after V lost 3 bases and J lost 3 bases. The CDR3 extends over 15 amino acids. CDR1 is MNHEY and CDR2 is SVGAGI in the germline V gene. CDR3 protein: CASSYSGGEEETQYF. DNA of the CDR3: TGTGCCAGCAGTTATAGCGGGGGTGAGGAAGAGACCCAGTACTTC.

The rearrangement uses TRBV5-5 and TRBJ2-1; 11 bases are shared with TRBD2. This CDR3 region has 18 residues. Germline V CDR1 and CDR2: SGHKS, YYEKEE (reference sequence). V gave up 1 base and J gave up 7 bases; unmatched junction bases: 13. The CDR3 bases are TGTGCCAGCAGCTTGTCAGGTAGCGGGGGGGCTGTATCGAATGAGCAGTTCTTC. Translated, it gives CASSLSGSGGAVSNEQFF.

The chain is built from TRBV3-1 (or the pseudogene TRBV3-2) and TRBJ1-5; TRBD1 aligns across 7 bases. From germline, CDR1 is LGHDT and CDR2 YNNKEL (reference sequence). This CDR3 region has 15 residues. V gave up 3 bases and J gave up 7 bases; unmatched junction bases: 9. The CDR3 sequence: CASSQTPGQHQPQHF. In DNA form, the CDR3 reads TGTGCCAGCAGCCAGACCCCGGGACAGCACCAGCCCCAGCATTTT.

This chain uses TRBV7-2 with TRBJ1-1; weak D call: TRBD1 (6 bases). The V end was cut by 2 bases, the J end by 5 bases, with 12 bases between. The CDR3 covers 14 residues. Germline values: CDR1 SGHTA, CDR2 FQGNSA. For the CDR3, the DNA is TGTGCCAGCAGCTTATACAGGGTAGAAACTGAAGCTTTCTTT. Translation: CASSLYRVETEAFF.

Worth noting for this clone: Additional DNA sequences in this sample encode the identical CDR3. The chain links TRBV6-5 to TRBJ2-7; 8 nucleotides agree with TRBD2. V gave up 2 bases and J gave up 4 bases; unmatched junction bases: 4. This CDR3 comprises 14 residues. The V gene's germline CDR1 is MNHEY and CDR2 SVGAGI. The chain's CDR3 is CASSYSGSSYEQYF. CDR3 DNA: TGTGCCAGCAGTTACAGCGGGAGTAGTTACGAGCAGTACTTC.

The chain uses TRBV24-1 and TRBJ2-3; TRBD1 agrees at 7 bases. CDR1 and CDR2 (germline): KGHDR, SFDVKD. Trimming at V came to 0 bases and at J to 3 bases, leaving 8 bases not matched to a gene. There are 17 residues in the CDR3. CDR3 sequence: CATSDLRRGQVTDTQYF. CDR3 bases: TGTGCCACCAGTGATTTGAGGCGAGGACAGGTGACAGATACGCAGTATTTT.

This clone has a handful of counts. The chain is built from TRBV5-8 and TRBJ2-2; TRBD1 agrees at 8 bases. Germline CDR1 and CDR2: SGHTS and YDEGEE. V was clipped by 0 bases and J by 5 bases; unmatched bases: 3. This CDR3 spans 15 amino acids. The CDR3 is CASSLGTGWTGELFF. In nucleotides, the CDR3 is TGTGCCAGCAGCTTGGGGACAGGGTGGACCGGGGAGCTGTTTTTT.

This sequence joins TRBV6-5 and TRBJ1-1; 7 nucleotides agree with TRBD1. The ends lost 2 bases at V and 5 bases at J; junction bases unmatched: 8. This CDR3 has 15 amino acids. The V gene's germline CDR1 is MNHEY and CDR2 SVGAGI. This CDR3 reads CASSYQSTGLTEAFF. The CDR3 DNA reads as TGTGCCAGCAGTTACCAATCGACAGGGTTGACTGAAGCTTTCTTT.

This clone appeared a few times. The rearrangement uses TRBV5-4 and TRBJ2-1, with TRBD1 matching over 10 bases. J lost 10 bases, V lost 5 bases, and 6 bases had no gene match. This CDR3 is built from 13 residues. CDR1 is SGHNT, CDR2 YYREEE, per germline (reference sequence). CDR3 DNA sequence: TGTGCCAGCAGACCGACAGGGGGCCGAGAGCAGTTCTTC. This codes for CASRPTGGREQFF.

The chain employs TRBV19 and TRBJ1-4; 7 bases are shared with TRBD1. The CDR3 totals 15 residues. V lost 7 bases and J lost 3; bases outside the gene matches: 8. Germline-derived CDR1 and CDR2 are LNHDA and SQIVND (reference sequence). The CDR3 nucleotides read TGTGCCAGTAAGACAGGGAATTTGGCTAATGAAAAACTGTTTTTT. This translates into CASKTGNLANEKLFF. Together with reference TRBV19 and TRBJ1-4, the CDR3 gives the full variable domain: DGGITQSPKYLFRKEGQNVTLSCEQNLNHDAMYWYRQDPGQGLRLIYYSQIVNDFQKGDIAEGYSVSREKKESFPLTVTSAQKNPTAFYLCASKTGNLANEKLFFGSGTQLSVL.

The chain recombines TRBV14 with TRBJ1-1, with D perhaps matching TRBD1 (5 bases). The germline V gene encodes CDR1 SGHDN and CDR2 FVKESK. This CDR3 region has 14 residues. With 3 bases removed from V and 5 bases from J, the gap between germline ends came to 13 bases. The CDR3 DNA reads as TGTGCCAGCAGCCAGTGGGGCGAGCGTACTGAAGCTTTCTTT. Its protein product is CASSQWGERTEAFF. Full variable domain (missing parts from reference TRBV14 and TRBJ1-1): EAGVTQFPSHSVIEKGQTVTLRCDPISGHDNLYWYRRVMGKEIKFLLHFVKESKQDESGMPNNRFLAERTGGTYSTLKVQPAELEDSGVYFCASSQWGERTEAFFGQGTRLTVV.

The chain is built from TRBV18 and TRBJ2-2; 9 nucleotides agree with TRBD1. This CDR3 comprises 16 residues. Germline values: CDR1 KGHSH, CDR2 LQKENI. With V trimmed by 2 bases and J by 5 bases, 6 bases remained unmatched. Here the CDR3 reads CASSPAGQGSTGELFF. DNA of the CDR3: TGTGCCAGCTCACCAGCAGGACAGGGGAGTACCGGGGAGCTGTTTTTT.

This clone was observed a handful of times. The chain combines TRBV10-1 with TRBJ2-7; TRBD2 matches 12 bases. The CDR3 has 16 amino acids. The junction had 8 bases not matched to a gene; V was cut back by 5 bases and J by 3 bases. The germline gives CDR1 WNHNN, CDR2 SYGVQD (reference sequence). The CDR3 DNA reads as TGCGCCAGCAGTCAGGGTCGACTAGCGGGGGTCTACGAGCAGTACTTC. Protein: CASSQGRLAGVYEQYF.

This chain joins TRBV19 and TRBJ2-7, with D perhaps matching TRBD1 (5 bases). Germline CDR1 LNHDA, CDR2 SQIVND (reference sequence). V was shortened by 5 bases and J by 7 bases, with 21 bases between the two germline ends. This CDR3 contains 15 residues. The CDR3 DNA is TGTGCCAGTAGTCCCTTCAGGGTATCCCTGAGGGAGCAGTACTTC. Translation: CASSPFRVSLREQYF.

This clone was seen only a few times. The J gene is TRBJ2-2, the V gene TRBV29-1; TRBD1 agrees at 8 bases. CDR1 is SQVTM and CDR2 is ANQGSEA in the germline V gene. The CDR3 has 13 residues. V gave up 5 bases and J gave up 6 bases; unmatched junction bases: 5. The CDR3 loop reads CSVRTGRAGELFF. CDR3 in DNA: TGCAGCGTTAGGACAGGGAGAGCCGGGGAGCTGTTTTTT.

The V and J genes are TRBV6-5 and TRBJ2-5; D may be TRBD2 (6 bases). V was cut by 6 bases and J by 1 base, with 15 bases left in between. This CDR3 has 15 residues. Germline V lookup: CDR1 MNHEY, CDR2 SVGAGI. CDR3 nucleotides: TGTGCCAGCAGCCCCCCTGGGAGGAGCCAAGAGACCCAGTACTTC. Amino acid sequence: CASSPPGRSQETQYF.

The chain joins TRBV6-5 to TRBJ1-6; D gene unclear. This CDR3 region has 14 residues. Germline loops: CDR1 MNHEY, CDR2 SVGAGI. Trimming took 7 bases from V and 1 from J, leaving 8 bases between them. The CDR3 loop reads CASMARSYNSPLHF. CDR3 DNA: TGTGCCAGCATGGCCAGGTCCTATAATTCACCCCTCCACTTT.

The rearrangement links TRBV18 to TRBJ2-5; 7 bases are a match to TRBD1. This CDR3 has 13 amino acids. Germline V CDR1 and CDR2: KGHSH, LQKENI. The trim removed 3 bases at V and 3 bases at J, leaving 1 base unmatched. For the CDR3, the DNA is TGTGCCAGCTCACCGGGACAGAAAGAGACCCAGTACTTC. This encodes CASSPGQKETQYF. The full variable domain, its missing parts supplied by reference TRBV18 and TRBJ2-5, is NAGVMQNPRHLVRRRGQEARLRCSPMKGHSHVYWYRQLPEEGLKFMVYLQKENIIDESGMPKERFSAEFPKEGPSILRIQQVVRGDSAAYFCASSPGQKETQYFGPGTRLLVL.

The J gene is TRBJ2-3, the V gene TRBV10-1, with D perhaps TRBD1 (6 bases). This CDR3 spans 13 amino acids. The germline CDR1 and CDR2 sequences are WNHNN and SYGVQD (reference sequence). Trimming took 5 bases from V and 2 from J, leaving 8 bases between them. The CDR3: CASSWDTTDTQYF. The CDR3 DNA is TGCGCCAGCAGTTGGGACACCACAGATACGCAGTATTTT.

This clone was observed a few times. The V gene is TRBV5-4, the J gene TRBJ2-3; 9 bases agree with TRBD1. Looked up from germline, CDR1 is SGHNT and CDR2 is YYREEE (reference sequence). V lost 4 bases, J lost 4 bases, and 7 bases stayed unmatched. The CDR3 loop spans 15 amino acids. This CDR3 reads CASSPKDRGADTQYF. CDR3 bases: TGTGCCAGCAGCCCAAAGGACAGGGGAGCAGATACGCAGTATTTT.

This clone showed up just once. This chain uses TRBV6-5 with TRBJ2-7; 9 bases fit TRBD2. The ends lost 3 bases at V and 8 bases at J; junction bases unmatched: 8. The CDR3 is 14 amino acids. Germline CDR1 and CDR2: MNHEY and SVGAGI. The DNA of the CDR3 is TGTGCCAGCAGTTATCCTAGCGGGAATTCCCAGCAGTACTTC. The encoded protein is CASSYPSGNSQQYF.

The chain employs TRBV6-5 and TRBJ1-2; 10 bases map to TRBD1. V shed 2 bases, J shed 6 bases, and the junction held 9 bases outside the gene matches. The CDR3 totals 16 residues. The germline V gene has CDR1 MNHEY and CDR2 SVGAGI. CDR3: CASSYPTGTGVHGYTF. CDR3 nucleotides: TGTGCCAGCAGTTACCCGACCGGGACAGGGGTCCATGGCTACACCTTC.

CDR3 nucleotides: TGTGCCAGCAGTGACCCACTAGCGCTGGAGTATTTT. It yields the protein CASSDPLALEYF. The chain recombines TRBV6-1 with TRBJ2-3, with 7 positions matching TRBD2. V shed 3 bases, J shed 13 bases, and the junction held 7 bases outside the gene matches. This CDR3 region has 12 residues. Germline V gene data show CDR1 as MNHNS and CDR2 as SASEGT.

V gene TRBV6-2 or TRBV6-3 combines with J gene TRBJ1-5; D possibly corresponds to TRBD1 (6 bases). Germline values: CDR1 MNHEY, CDR2 SVGEGT. CDR3 length: 18 amino acids. V shed 2 bases and J shed 0 bases, with 17 bases lying between them. The CDR3 spells CASSYPSNTGSSNQPQHF. The CDR3 bases are TGTGCCAGCAGTTACCCATCAAACACAGGGTCTAGCAATCAGCCCCAGCATTTT.